This T cell receptor beta chain derives from a study of blood T cell repertoires in COVID-19. Study information: Sites in the United States, Italy and Spain provided acute and convalescent COVID-19 samples. T cells, B-cell-depleted T cells, or PBMCs supplied cDNA or gDNA.

V lost 0 bases and J lost 4; bases outside the gene matches: 2. The CDR3 runs 15 residues. The germline CDR1 and CDR2 sequences are SGDLS and YYNGEE. In the original processing: Amplifying reference gene primers gave estimates of nucleated cell counts. Produced via immunoSEQ multiplex PCR; TCRdb's table is partial and in-frame only. V and J calls and clone size follow that table, whereas D and trimming were derived from the DNA. This table has about 180,000 clones, roughly 82% appearing once. The receptor was derived from a woman between 70 and 85 years old with acute or convalescent COVID-19. Sequenced: peripheral blood. This rearrangement joins TRBV9 to TRBJ2-1; 9 positions match TRBD1. CDR3 nucleotide sequence: TGTGCCAGCAGCGTAGTGGGACAGGGTTACAATGAGCAGTTCTTC. This translates into CASSVVGQGYNEQFF.